This T cell receptor beta chain was identified in a study of fetal regulatory T cell absence and autoimmunity. Overall study: The IPEX patients lacked clinical diabetes but had exocrine pancreas autoimmunity.

The survey-level immunoSEQ assay was used. Using immunoSEQ multiplex PCR, the repertoire was profiled, and TCRdb retains in-frame clones only, with some absent. The repertoire holds around 100,000 clones, with roughly 70% as singletons. The study, taken as a whole, reports: Pancreas TCRs were oligoclonally enriched versus cord blood, some clones over 80-fold.

The V end was cut by 3 bases, the J end by 7 bases, with 15 bases between. From germline, CDR1 is SGHNT and CDR2 YENEEA. The CDR3 runs to 14 residues. Concerning this clone itself: Its antigen remains unknown.

The genes are TRBV11-3 and TRBJ1-2, with D tentatively TRBD1 (6 bases). The sample consisted of pancreas tissue. This clonotype originated in a male donor with IPEX syndrome. The CDR3 DNA is TGTGCCAGCAGCTTGGGGCGACAGGTGTTTGGCTACACCTTC. The encoded protein is CASSLGRQVFGYTF.